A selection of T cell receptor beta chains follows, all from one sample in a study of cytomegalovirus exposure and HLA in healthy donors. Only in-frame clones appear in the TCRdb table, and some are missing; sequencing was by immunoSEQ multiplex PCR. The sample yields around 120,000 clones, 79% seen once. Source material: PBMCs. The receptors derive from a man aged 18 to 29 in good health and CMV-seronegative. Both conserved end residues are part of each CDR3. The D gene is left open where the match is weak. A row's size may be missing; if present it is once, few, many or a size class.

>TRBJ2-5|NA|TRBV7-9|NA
TGTGCCAGCAGGGAGGGACTCGGAGAGACCCAGTACTTC
CASREGLGETQYF
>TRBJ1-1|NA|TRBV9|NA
TGTGCCAGCAGCGCCCTAGGAAAGGACACTGAAGCTTTCTTT
CASSALGKDTEAFF
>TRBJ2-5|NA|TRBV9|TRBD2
TGTGCCAGCAGCGTAACTAGCGGGGATAGGCAGACCCAGTACTTC
CASSVTSGDRQTQYF
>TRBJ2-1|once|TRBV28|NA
TGTGCCAGCAGTTCTCCCAGGGCGGAGTCCTACAATGAGCAGTTCTTC
CASSSPRAESYNEQFF
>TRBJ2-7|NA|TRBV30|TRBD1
TGTGCCTGGAGTGTCCCAAGACAGGGTGTATACGAGCAGTACTTC
CAWSVPRQGVYEQYF
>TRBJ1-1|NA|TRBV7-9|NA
TGTTCCAGCAGCTCTACAATAGGGAGACAGAACACTGAAGCTTTCTTT
CSSSSTIGRQNTEAFF
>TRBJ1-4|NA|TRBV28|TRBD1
TGTGCCAGCGTACCGGGACAGGGCCGTGAAAAACTGTTTTTT
CASVPGQGREKLFF
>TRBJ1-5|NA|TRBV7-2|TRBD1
TGTGCCAGCAGACCCGGGACAGGGGGCAATCAGCCCCAGCATTTT
CASRPGTGGNQPQHF
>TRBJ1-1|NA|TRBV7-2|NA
TGTGCCAGCAGCTTAAGAAACATCCCGTTCACTGAAGCTTTCTTT
CASSLRNIPFTEAFF
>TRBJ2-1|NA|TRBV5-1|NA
TGCGCCAGCAGCTTGGGATTAGGGCAGGGAAACAATGAGCAGTTCTTC
CASSLGLGQGNNEQFF
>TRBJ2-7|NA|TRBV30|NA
TGTGCCTGGAGTGTACGGAGCTATGACTACGAGCAGTACTTC
CAWSVRSYDYEQYF
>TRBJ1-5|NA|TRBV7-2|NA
TGTGCCAGCAGCTTAGTTTCGGGGAGCAATCAGCCCCAGCATTTT
CASSLVSGSNQPQHF
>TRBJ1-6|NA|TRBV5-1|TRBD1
TGCGCCAGCTCGGAACAGGGGGCGAGACGGGCAAGTCAGTATTCACCCCTCCACTTT
CASSEQGARRASQYSPLHF
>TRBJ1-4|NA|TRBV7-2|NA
TGTGCCAGCAGCTTAAGTACGCTAAGAGATAATGAAAAACTGTTTTTT
CASSLSTLRDNEKLFF
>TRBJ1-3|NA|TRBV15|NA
TGTGCCACCAGCAGAGATCCCCGCTCTGGAAACACCATATATTTT
CATSRDPRSGNTIYF
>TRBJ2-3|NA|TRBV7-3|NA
TGTGCCAGCAGCCCTTCGTATTCGGGGGATACGCAGTATTTT
CASSPSYSGDTQYF
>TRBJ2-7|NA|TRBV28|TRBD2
TGTGCCAGCGTTGCGGGGGGAGGGCCCTACGAGCAGTACTTC
CASVAGGGPYEQYF
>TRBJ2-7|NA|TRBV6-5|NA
TGTGCCAGCACGAAAGCCGGACGGGGGTACGAGCAGTACTTC
CASTKAGRGYEQYF
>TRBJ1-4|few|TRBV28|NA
TGTGCCAGCAGTTTAGGTGCCTCAGGGTGGGGTGAAAAACTGTTTTTT
CASSLGASGWGEKLFF
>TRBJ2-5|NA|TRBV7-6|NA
TGTGCCAGCAGCTTAACAGGGAACCAAGAGACCCAGTACTTC
CASSLTGNQETQYF
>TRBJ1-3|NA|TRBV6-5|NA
TGTGCCAGCAGTTTACTCTATGGCTCTGGAAACACCATATATTTT
CASSLLYGSGNTIYF
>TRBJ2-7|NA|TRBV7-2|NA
TGTGCCAGTCAGTGGGCGGGCTACGAGCAGTACTTC
CASQWAGYEQYF
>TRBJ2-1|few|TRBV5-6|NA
TGTGCCAGCAGCTTGGTAAAAAGAGGGAGAAATGAGCAGTTCTTC
CASSLVKRGRNEQFF
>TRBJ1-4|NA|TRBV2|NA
TGTGCCAGCAGTGAACGTAGCAATGAAAAACTGTTTTTT
CASSERSNEKLFF
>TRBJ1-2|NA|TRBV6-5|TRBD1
TGTGCCAGCAGTTACTCGATGCAGGGGGGCTATGGCTACACCTTC
CASSYSMQGGYGYTF
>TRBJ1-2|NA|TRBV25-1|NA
TGTGCCAGCAGTGAATATTCAGACTATGGCTACACCTTC
CASSEYSDYGYTF
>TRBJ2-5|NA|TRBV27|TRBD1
TGTGCCGCCAGAGGGGGCGTAGAGGAGACCCAGTACTTC
CAARGGVEETQYF
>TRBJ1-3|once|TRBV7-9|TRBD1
TGTGCCAGCAGCTTAGGGAGACAGGGCGTTGCTGGAAACACCATATATTTT
CASSLGRQGVAGNTIYF
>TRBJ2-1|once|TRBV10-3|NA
TGTGCCATCAGTGAGGGCTGGCACGAGCAGTTCTTC
CAISEGWHEQFF
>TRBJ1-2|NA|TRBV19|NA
TGTGCCAGTAGTATAGAGGGCAGATATGGCTACACCTTC
CASSIEGRYGYTF
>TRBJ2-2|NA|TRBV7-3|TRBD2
TGTGCCAGCAGCTTAGCCCCTAGCGGGAGGGTCACCGGGGAGCTGTTTTTT
CASSLAPSGRVTGELFF